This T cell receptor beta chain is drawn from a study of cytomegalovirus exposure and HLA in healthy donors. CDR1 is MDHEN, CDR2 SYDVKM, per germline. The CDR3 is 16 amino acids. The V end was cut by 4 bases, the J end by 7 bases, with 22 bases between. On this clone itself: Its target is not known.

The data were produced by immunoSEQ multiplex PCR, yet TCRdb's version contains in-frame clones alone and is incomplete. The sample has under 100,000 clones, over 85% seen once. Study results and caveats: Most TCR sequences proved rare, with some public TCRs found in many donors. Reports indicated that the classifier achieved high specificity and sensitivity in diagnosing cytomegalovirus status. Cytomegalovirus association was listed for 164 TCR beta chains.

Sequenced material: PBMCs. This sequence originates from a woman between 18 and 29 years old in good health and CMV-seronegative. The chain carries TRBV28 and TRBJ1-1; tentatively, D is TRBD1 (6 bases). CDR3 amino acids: CASSSHYRDKRHEAFF. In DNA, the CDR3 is TGTGCCAGCAGTTCCCACTACCGGGACAAGAGACATGAAGCTTTCTTT.